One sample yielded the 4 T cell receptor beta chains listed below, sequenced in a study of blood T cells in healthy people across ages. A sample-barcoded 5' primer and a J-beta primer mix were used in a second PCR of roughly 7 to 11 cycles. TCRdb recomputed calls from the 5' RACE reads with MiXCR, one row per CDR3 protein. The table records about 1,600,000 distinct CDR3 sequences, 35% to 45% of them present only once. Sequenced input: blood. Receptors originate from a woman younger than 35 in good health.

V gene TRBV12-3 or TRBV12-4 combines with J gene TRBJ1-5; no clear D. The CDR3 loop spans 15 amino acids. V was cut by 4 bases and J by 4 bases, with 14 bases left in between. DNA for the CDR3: TGTGCCAGCAGTTCAACTGAAAACCTAAATCAGCCCCAGCATTTT. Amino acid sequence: CASSSTENLNQPQHF.

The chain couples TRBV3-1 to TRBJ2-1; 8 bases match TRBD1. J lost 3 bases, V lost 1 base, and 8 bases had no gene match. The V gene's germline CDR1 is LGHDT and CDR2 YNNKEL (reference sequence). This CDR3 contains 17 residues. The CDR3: CASSQGGIDRGYNEQFF. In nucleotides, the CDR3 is TGTGCCAGCAGCCAAGGGGGGATCGACAGGGGCTACAATGAGCAGTTCTTC.

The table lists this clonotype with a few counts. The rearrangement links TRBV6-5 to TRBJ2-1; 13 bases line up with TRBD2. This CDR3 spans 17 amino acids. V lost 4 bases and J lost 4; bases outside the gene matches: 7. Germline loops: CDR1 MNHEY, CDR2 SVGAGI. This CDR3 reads CASSFRGTSGKYNEQFF. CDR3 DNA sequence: TGTGCCAGCAGTTTCAGAGGGACTAGCGGGAAGTACAATGAGCAGTTCTTC.

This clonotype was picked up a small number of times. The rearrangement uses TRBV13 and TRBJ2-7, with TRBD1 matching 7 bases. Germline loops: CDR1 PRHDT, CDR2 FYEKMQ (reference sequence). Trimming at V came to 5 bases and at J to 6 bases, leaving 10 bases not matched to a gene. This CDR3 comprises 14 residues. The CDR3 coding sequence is TGTGCCAGCAGCGTAACAGGGGCCTGGGGCGAGCAGTACTTC. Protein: CASSVTGAWGEQYF.